This T cell receptor beta chain was recovered during a study of persistence of HIV-infected CD4 T cells. Cells were stimulated with CMV-infected fibroblast lysates at about 9.4 ug/mL. CD40L-negative CD69-negative CD45RO-high memory CD4+ T cells were sorted as populations depleted of antigen-responding cells. Donors had CD4+ T cell counts above 400 cells/uL and were CMV-seropositive. For this clone: As yet, its antigen is unknown.

The length of the CDR3 is 15 residues. Germline CDR1 MNHNY, CDR2 SVGAGI (reference sequence). Trimming removed 0 bases from V and 5 bases from J, with 10 bases in between. General observations from the study: TCRbeta richness was lower in CMV- and Gag-responding cells than in anti-CD3/anti-CD28-responding cells.

The immunoSEQ assay was version 4, run in survey mode. Sequencing was performed with immunoSEQ multiplex PCR; in TCRdb, only in-frame clones are kept and a portion is missing. Here the sample spans some 48,000 clones, under 85% being singletons. This TCR was recovered from an adult man with HIV who was CMV-seropositive. Sequences were derived from CD4+ T cells sorted from PBMCs after roughly 18-hour stimulation, sampled from a patient who received antiretroviral therapy. The chain employs TRBV6-6 and TRBJ1-4; a weak D match, TRBD1 (5 bases). The CDR3 protein is CASSYSAGRNEKLFF. CDR3 in DNA: TGTGCCAGCAGTTACTCGGCAGGGAGAAATGAAAAACTGTTTTTT.